This passage covers 7 T cell receptor beta chains from one sample sequenced in a study of blood T cells in healthy people across ages. Using a J-beta primer mix together with a sample-barcoded 5' primer, a second PCR was run for roughly 6 to 12 cycles. TCRdb reprocessed the 5' RACE reads via MiXCR and lists one record per CDR3 protein. The sample includes over 450,000 distinct CDR3 sequences, under 30% seen only once; the top ten take roughly 9.4%. This same sample was also part of a study on T cells of mothers and their children.

The specimen was blood. Receptors originate from a boy between 10 and 17 years old in good health.

V is TRBV14 and J is TRBJ2-7, with D possibly matching TRBD1 (5 bases). The CDR3 runs to 14 residues. Between the trimmed V and J ends, which lost 5 bases and 2 bases, there was a span of 13 bases. Germline V gives CDR1 SGHDN, CDR2 FVKESK. The CDR3 DNA reads as TGTGCCAGCAGCAGGACACGAACCACCTACGAGCAGTACTTC. Its translation: CASSRTRTTYEQYF.

This clonotype was seen a handful of times. This chain connects TRBV7-2 to TRBJ2-1; D is unclear. Germline CDR1 and CDR2: SGHTA and FQGNSA. V was pared by 1 base and J by 6 bases, with 16 bases between. There are 16 residues in the CDR3. This CDR3 is CASSLVVYPSPNEQFF. The CDR3 DNA follows: TGTGCCAGCAGCTTAGTGGTGTACCCGAGCCCCAATGAGCAGTTCTTC.

The J gene is TRBJ2-1, the V gene TRBV7-9; D is perhaps TRBD2 (6 bases). The CDR3 contains 16 residues. CDR1 and CDR2 from the germline V gene are SEHNR and FQNEAQ (reference sequence). Trimming pared 5 bases from V and 2 bases from J, leaving 16 bases between. The CDR3, as DNA: TGTGCCAGCAGCCCCCGCCTAGCGAGTACCTACAATGAGCAGTTCTTC. It yields the protein CASSPRLASTYNEQFF.

The chain is built from TRBV4-3 and TRBJ1-5; D is ambiguous. The germline gives CDR1 LGHNA, CDR2 YSLEER. V shed 1 base and J shed 4 bases, with 11 bases lying between them. This CDR3 has 15 amino acids. This CDR3 reads CASSQAWTTNQPQHF. The CDR3 DNA sequence: TGCGCCAGCAGCCAAGCCTGGACGACGAATCAGCCCCAGCATTTT.

This clonotype was observed a handful of times. At one of its ends the junction is not consistent with the germline gene, which may arise from a read error. The CDR3 DNA sequence: TGTGCCAGCAGGGACGGGTGGTCCAAAAACATTCAGTGCTTC. As protein: CASRDGWSKNIQCF. The gene calls are TRBV12-3 or TRBV12-4 and TRBJ2-4; D is unresolved. The CDR3 has 14 amino acids.

The chain joins TRBV6-2 or TRBV6-3 to TRBJ2-7; 9 bases are shared with TRBD1. CDR3 length: 16 amino acids. V trimming: 5 bases; J trimming: 0 bases; junction bases outside the gene matches: 8. Germline V gene sequence: CDR1 MNHEY, CDR2 SVGEGT. CDR3 loop: CASSPWTGASSYEQYF. The CDR3 nucleotides are TGTGCCAGCAGTCCGTGGACAGGGGCTAGCTCCTACGAGCAGTACTTC.

This clonotype was counted only a few times. This chain connects TRBV3-1 to TRBJ1-4, with D uncertain. With 5 bases removed from V and 6 bases from J, the gap between germline ends came to 16 bases. The CDR3 loop spans 15 amino acids. In germline, CDR1 is LGHDT, CDR2 YNNKEL (reference sequence). CDR3 sequence reads: CASSAEVTRDEKLFF. The CDR3, as DNA: TGTGCCAGCAGCGCGGAGGTTACTAGGGATGAAAAACTGTTTTTT.